Detailed here is one TCR beta chain. It was through 5'RACE template switching that TCR cDNA was made, with a universal primer site and UMIs added. TCRdb used MiXCR to reprocess the 5' RACE reads, holding one entry per CDR3 protein. The table includes a few hundred thousand distinct CDR3 sequences, around 17% detected once. The sample belongs to a study of T cells after yellow fever vaccination. The CDR3 length is 16 residues. Unmatched junction bases numbered 11, after V lost 5 bases and J lost 4 bases. J is TRBJ2-5 and V is TRBV12-3 or TRBV12-4; TRBD2 agrees at 9 bases. The clonotype comes from a man aged 18 to 29 who received the YFV17D yellow fever vaccine. The sequencing used PBMCs, collected about 5 days after the first yellow fever vaccination. The CDR3 region has the DNA TGTGCCAGCAGTCCTGCGGGTAGCGGGAGTAGAGAGACCCAGTACTTC. Translation gives CASSPAGSGSRETQYF.